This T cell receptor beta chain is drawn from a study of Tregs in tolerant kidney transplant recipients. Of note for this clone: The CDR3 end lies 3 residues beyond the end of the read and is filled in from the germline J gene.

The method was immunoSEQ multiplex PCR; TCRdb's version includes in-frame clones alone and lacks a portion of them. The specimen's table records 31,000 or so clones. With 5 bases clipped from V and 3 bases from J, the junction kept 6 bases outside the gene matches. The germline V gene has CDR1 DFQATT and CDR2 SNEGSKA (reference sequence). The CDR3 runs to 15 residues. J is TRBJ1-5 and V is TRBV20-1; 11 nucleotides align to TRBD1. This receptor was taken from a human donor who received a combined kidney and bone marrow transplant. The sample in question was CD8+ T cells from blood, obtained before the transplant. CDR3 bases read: TGCAGTGCTCTCCGGACAGGGGGCTACAATCAGCCC. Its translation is CSALRTGGYNQP. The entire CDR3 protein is CSALRTGGYNQPQHF.